Listed here are 26 T cell receptor beta chains from one sample, sequenced in a study of cytomegalovirus exposure and HLA in healthy donors. PCR used 60 Vbeta primers and 13 Jbeta primers. Sequencing used immunoSEQ multiplex PCR; TCRdb keeps in-frame clones, though not all of them. The sample has about 240,000 clones; around 78% are singletons. Input material: PBMCs. All receptors derive from a boy aged 5-17 years in good health and CMV-seronegative.

This chain links TRBV2 with TRBJ2-7; 10 bases agree with TRBD1. After removal of 7 bases from V and 6 bases from J, the junction contained 15 bases not matched to a gene. CDR1 is SNHLY, CDR2 FYNNEI, per germline. This CDR3 has 16 amino acids. CDR3 region: CASNLADRGRSGEQYF. The CDR3 region has the DNA TGTGCCAGCAATTTGGCCGACAGGGGGCGATCGGGCGAGCAGTACTTC. Full variable domain (rest looked up from reference TRBV2 and TRBJ2-7): EPEVTQTPSHQVTQMGQEVILRCVPISNHLYFYWYRQILGQKVEFLVSFYNNEISEKSEIFDDQFSVERPDGSNFTLKIRSTKLEDSAMYFCASNLADRGRSGEQYFGPGTRLTVT.

For the CDR3, the DNA is TGTGCCAGCAGCTACAGGGTATCGGGGGGCTACACCTTC. This codes for CASSYRVSGGYTF. This sequence joins TRBV11-2 and TRBJ1-2; perhaps TRBD1 as D (6 bases). The CDR3 sequence is 13 residues long. With 4 bases removed from V and 8 bases from J, the gap between germline ends came to 14 bases. Germline V CDR1 and CDR2: SGHAT, FQNNGV.

This chain joins TRBV25-1 and TRBJ1-6; 8 bases map to TRBD1. This CDR3 is built from 16 residues. Germline V CDR1 and CDR2: MGHDK, SYGVNS. Trimming took 4 bases from V and 8 from J; bases not matched to a gene: 10. CDR3 amino acids: CASSAWTGSVDSPLHF. The CDR3 DNA follows: TGTGCCAGCAGTGCCTGGACAGGGTCGGTGGATTCACCCCTCCACTTT. The full variable domain, in which reference TRBV25-1 and TRBJ1-6 provide the parts outside the CDR3, is EADIYQTPRYLVIGTGKKITLECSQTMGHDKMYWYQQDPGMELHLIHYSYGVNSTEKGDLSSESTVSRIRTEHFPLTLESARPSHTSQYLCASSAWTGSVDSPLHFGNGTRLTVT.

The rearrangement uses TRBV4-1 and TRBJ2-5; tentative D call: TRBD1 (6 bases). Trimming took off 2 bases at V and 1 base at J, with 8 bases between the two ends. The CDR3 runs to 14 residues. Germline CDR1 is MGHRA and CDR2 is YSYEKL. The CDR3 reads CASSQWTAQETQYF. The CDR3 bases are TGCGCCAGCAGCCAATGGACAGCCCAAGAGACCCAGTACTTC.

V gene TRBV29-1 combines with J gene TRBJ1-2; 8 positions match TRBD1. The V gene's germline CDR1 is SQVTM and CDR2 ANQGSEA. V was clipped by 2 bases and J by 3 bases; unmatched bases: 5. CDR3 length: 14 residues. CDR3: CSVESGDRYYGYTF. Here the CDR3 DNA reads TGCAGCGTTGAATCAGGGGACAGGTACTATGGCTACACCTTC.

The rearrangement links TRBV11-3 to TRBJ2-2, with TRBD2 matching over 14 bases. The length of the CDR3 is 17 residues. Germline CDR1 reads SGHNT; CDR2 reads YENEEA. V shed 7 bases and J 7 bases; nucleotides not matched to a gene: 11. The CDR3: CASTTSRLAGGNGELFF. The CDR3 coding sequence is TGTGCCAGCACGACATCAAGACTAGCGGGAGGGAACGGGGAGCTGTTTTTT.

The chain carries TRBV5-1 and TRBJ2-1; D remains ambiguous. Germline V gives CDR1 SGHRS, CDR2 YFSETQ. V lost 0 bases and J 0 bases, leaving 10 bases between the germline ends. The CDR3 contains 16 residues. CDR3 sequence reads: CASSLAGPSSYNEQFF. The CDR3, as DNA: TGCGCCAGCAGCTTGGCGGGTCCCAGCTCCTACAATGAGCAGTTCTTC.

This chain joins TRBV5-4 and TRBJ2-4, with 13 bases aligning to TRBD2. CDR1 SGHNT and CDR2 YYREEE come from the germline V gene (reference sequence). V lost 1 base and J lost 8; bases outside the gene matches: 3. The CDR3 has 15 residues. As DNA, the CDR3 is TGTGCCAGCAGCTTGACTAGCGGGAGGGCCCACATTCAGTACTTC. It encodes CASSLTSGRAHIQYF.

J is TRBJ1-1 and V is TRBV5-4; TRBD1 might be the D (6 bases). CDR1 and CDR2 from the germline V gene are SGHNT and YYREEE (reference sequence). With 5 bases removed from V and 1 base from J, the gap between germline ends came to 12 bases. CDR3 size: 14 residues. The CDR3 DNA reads TGTGCCAGCAGTTGGACAGTGAAGAACACTGAAGCTTTCTTT. Protein: CASSWTVKNTEAFF.

V gene TRBV5-6 combines with J gene TRBJ2-5; perhaps TRBD2 as D (5 bases). Germline V gene sequence: CDR1 SGHDT, CDR2 YYEEEE. The V gene lost 3 bases and the J gene lost 3 bases, with 15 bases spanning the gap. This CDR3 has 15 amino acids. The CDR3 sequence: CASSSPSRAKETQYF. In DNA form, the CDR3 reads TGTGCCAGCAGCTCCCCCTCGCGGGCAAAAGAGACCCAGTACTTC.

This clone turned up a few times. The chain uses TRBV9 and TRBJ1-5, with a possible D match to TRBD1 (5 bases). Germline CDR1 is SGDLS and CDR2 is YYNGEE. CDR3 length equals 14 residues. V was shortened by 5 bases and J by 4 bases, with 13 bases between the two germline ends. This chain's CDR3 is CASSRGSGNQPQHF. CDR3 DNA sequence: TGTGCCAGCAGTAGGGGTTCTGGGAATCAGCCCCAGCATTTT.

This clone has more than one count but fewer than ten. The chain joins TRBV5-1 to TRBJ1-6; 7 bases are shared with TRBD1. This CDR3 has 16 residues. V trimming: 1 base; J trimming: 5 bases; junction bases outside the gene matches: 6. Germline V CDR1 and CDR2: SGHRS, YFSETQ. The CDR3 coding sequence is TGCGCCAGCAGCTTGTTTGCCGGGACAGATAATTCACCCCTCCACTTT. This gives the protein CASSLFAGTDNSPLHF. The full variable domain, completed using reference TRBV5-1 and TRBJ1-6, is KAGVTQTPRYLIKTRGQQVTLSCSPISGHRSVSWYQQTPGQGLQFLFEYFSETQRNKGNFPGRFSGRQFSNSRSEMNVSTLELGDSALYLCASSLFAGTDNSPLHFGNGTRLTVT.

This clone was recorded a few times. The chain combines TRBV18 with TRBJ1-1; perhaps TRBD1 as D (6 bases). Germline values: CDR1 KGHSH, CDR2 LQKENI. The V end lost 4 bases, the J end lost 6 bases, and 12 bases lay between the germline ends. The CDR3 consists of 13 residues. CDR3 sequence (DNA): TGTGCCAGCTCACGGGACATGGATGCTGAAGCTTTCTTT. It yields the protein CASSRDMDAEAFF.

The chain is built from TRBV27 and TRBJ2-1; D call uncertain. The CDR3 is 12 residues long. Trimming shortened V by 6 bases and J by 3 bases, and 6 bases separated the two germline ends. Per the germline V gene, CDR1 is MNHEY and CDR2 is SMNVEV (reference sequence). The CDR3: CASSQYYNEQFF. The CDR3 nucleotides read TGTGCCAGCAGCCAGTACTACAATGAGCAGTTCTTC.

This clone was seen more than once but under ten times. The chain is built from TRBV5-6 and TRBJ2-1, with 8 bases that match TRBD2. CDR1 and CDR2 from the germline V gene are SGHDT and YYEEEE. There are 13 residues in the CDR3. J lost 5 bases, V lost 4 bases, and 2 bases had no gene match. In DNA, the CDR3 is TGTGCCAGCAGCGACGGGAGGGACAATGAGCAGTTCTTC. The encoded protein is CASSDGRDNEQFF.

The rearrangement uses TRBV9 and TRBJ1-1; no clear D. Trimming pared 3 bases from V and 0 bases from J, leaving 12 bases between. The germline V gene has CDR1 SGDLS and CDR2 YYNGEE. The CDR3 sequence is 15 residues long. CDR3 residues: CASSARGFMNTEAFF. In nucleotides, the CDR3 is TGTGCCAGCAGCGCCAGAGGGTTTATGAACACTGAAGCTTTCTTT.

J is TRBJ2-7 and V is TRBV18, with D perhaps matching TRBD1 (6 bases). CDR1 and CDR2 from the germline V gene are KGHSH and LQKENI. V lost 3 bases and J lost 2, with 14 bases in between. The CDR3 is made up of 15 amino acids. The CDR3 DNA follows: TGTGCCAGCTCACCGAGGACAGTTTCCACCTACGAGCAGTACTTC. Its translation is CASSPRTVSTYEQYF.

The chain has TRBV6-5 and TRBJ1-5; TRBD1 matches at 7 bases. Germline V gives CDR1 MNHEY, CDR2 SVGAGI. The CDR3 contains 14 residues. The trim removed 6 bases at V and 3 bases at J, leaving 5 bases unmatched. Written as DNA, the CDR3 is TGTGCCAGCAGCCACAGGGGAAACAATCAGCCCCAGCATTTT. Translating it yields CASSHRGNNQPQHF.

The V and J genes are TRBV6-1 and TRBJ1-5; D ambiguous. Germline values: CDR1 MNHNS, CDR2 SASEGT. This CDR3 comprises 12 residues. V lost 3 bases, J lost 5 bases, and 5 bases lay in between. The CDR3 here is CASSDPYQPQHF. CDR3 nucleotide sequence: TGTGCCAGCAGTGACCCCTATCAGCCCCAGCATTTT.

The gene calls are TRBV2 and TRBJ1-5; possibly TRBD1 for D (5 bases). Germline CDR1 reads SNHLY; CDR2 reads FYNNEI. V was shortened by 6 bases and J by 6 bases, with 12 bases between the two germline ends. The CDR3 runs 13 residues. This chain's CDR3 is CASRPGQGQPQHF. The CDR3 bases are TGTGCCAGCAGGCCAGGCCAGGGTCAGCCCCAGCATTTT.

This clone was counted once. V and J are TRBV29-1 and TRBJ1-2; D gene unclear. V shed 3 bases and J shed 4 bases, with 12 bases lying between them. The CDR3 extends over 13 amino acids. CDR1 is SQVTM and CDR2 is ANQGSEA in the germline V gene. The CDR3: CSVEQVQAYGYTF. CDR3 nucleotide sequence: TGCAGCGTTGAGCAAGTGCAGGCCTATGGCTACACCTTC. Full variable domain (outside the CDR3, taken from reference TRBV29-1 and TRBJ1-2): SAVISQKPSRDICQRGTSLTIQCQVDSQVTMMFWYRQQPGQSLTLIATANQGSEATYESGFVIDKFPISRPNLTFSTLTVSNMSPEDSSIYLCSVEQVQAYGYTFGSGTRLTVV.

The V and J genes are TRBV6-1 and TRBJ2-1; 11 bases agree with TRBD1. CDR3 length: 15 residues. CDR1 MNHNS and CDR2 SASEGT come from the germline V gene. The ends lost 5 bases at V and 3 bases at J; junction bases unmatched: 3. The CDR3 region is CASSRDRGFYNEQFF. For the CDR3, the DNA is TGTGCCAGCAGTCGGGACAGGGGGTTCTACAATGAGCAGTTCTTC.

The CDR3 reads CASSELRGSSGQPQHF. In DNA, the CDR3 is TGTGCCAGCAGTGAATTGAGAGGTAGCTCCGGTCAGCCCCAGCATTTT. V and J are TRBV6-1 and TRBJ1-5; no definite D call. Germline lookup yields CDR1 MNHNS and CDR2 SASEGT. This CDR3 spans 16 amino acids. V shed 2 bases and J shed 6 bases, with 17 bases lying between them.

The gene calls are TRBV27 and TRBJ1-6, with 9 bases that match TRBD1. The junction had 6 bases not matched to a gene; V was cut back by 3 bases and J by 9 bases. CDR3 length: 15 residues. Germline-derived CDR1 and CDR2 are MNHEY and SMNVEV (reference sequence). Here the CDR3 DNA reads TGTGCCAGCAGTTTCGTTGGGACAGGGACTTCACCCCTCCACTTT. Its protein is CASSFVGTGTSPLHF.

J is TRBJ1-6 and V is TRBV5-3; TRBD1 might be the D (5 bases). TRBV5-3 is annotated as an ORF whose role is uncertain. The CDR3 covers 14 residues. Deletions cut 4 bases from V and 8 bases from J, with 13 bases between. The CDR3 DNA follows: TGTGCCAGAAGCGTCAGGGTAGGAGATTCACCCCTCCACTTT. Amino acid sequence: CARSVRVGDSPLHF.

As concerns this clone: The junction and the germline gene differ at one end; a read error may be behind it. The rearrangement joins TRBV30 to TRBJ2-2; 8 positions match TRBD2. Germline V gene data show CDR1 as GTSNPN and CDR2 as SVGIG (reference sequence). The CDR3 contains 18 residues. The DNA of the CDR3 is TGTGCCTGGACCCGGCCGGGGGAAGCGGGAGTGAACTCCGGGGAGCTGTTTTTT. Translating it yields CAWTRPGEAGVNSGELFF.